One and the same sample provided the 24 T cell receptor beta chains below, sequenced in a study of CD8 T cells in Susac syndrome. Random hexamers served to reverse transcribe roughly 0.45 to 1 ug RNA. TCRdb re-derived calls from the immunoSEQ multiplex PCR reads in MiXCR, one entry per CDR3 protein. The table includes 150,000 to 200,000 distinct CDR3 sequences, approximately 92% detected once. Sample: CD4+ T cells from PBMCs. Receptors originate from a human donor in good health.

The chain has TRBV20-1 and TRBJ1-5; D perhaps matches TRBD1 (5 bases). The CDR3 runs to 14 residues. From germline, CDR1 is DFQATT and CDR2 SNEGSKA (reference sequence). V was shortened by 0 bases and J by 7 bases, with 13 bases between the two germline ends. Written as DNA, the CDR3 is TGCAGTGCTAGAGATCTCAGGGTACAACAGCCCCAGCATTTT. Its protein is CSARDLRVQQPQHF.

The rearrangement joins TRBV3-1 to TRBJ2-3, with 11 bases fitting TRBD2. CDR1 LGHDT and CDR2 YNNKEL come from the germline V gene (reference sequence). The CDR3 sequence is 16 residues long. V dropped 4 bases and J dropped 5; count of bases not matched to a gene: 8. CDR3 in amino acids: CASSPLSGGAGDTQYF. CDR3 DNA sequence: TGTGCCAGCAGCCCCCTTAGCGGGGGGGCCGGAGATACGCAGTATTTT.

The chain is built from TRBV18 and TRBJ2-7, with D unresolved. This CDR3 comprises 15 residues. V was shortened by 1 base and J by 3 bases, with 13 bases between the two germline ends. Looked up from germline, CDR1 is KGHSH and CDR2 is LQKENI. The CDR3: CASSPQDGSGYEQYF. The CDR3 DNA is TGTGCCAGCTCACCACAGGACGGGTCAGGCTACGAGCAGTACTTC.

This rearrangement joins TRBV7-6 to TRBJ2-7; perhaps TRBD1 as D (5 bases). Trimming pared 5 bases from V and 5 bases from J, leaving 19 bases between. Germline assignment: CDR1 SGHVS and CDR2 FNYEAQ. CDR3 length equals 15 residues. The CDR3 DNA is TGTGCCAGCAGCCTCTCGACAGACCCCTCTGACGAGCAGTACTTC. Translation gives CASSLSTDPSDEQYF.

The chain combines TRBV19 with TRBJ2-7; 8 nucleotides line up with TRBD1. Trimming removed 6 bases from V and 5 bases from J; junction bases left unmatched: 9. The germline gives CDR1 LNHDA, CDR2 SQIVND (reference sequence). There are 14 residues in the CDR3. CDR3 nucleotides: TGTGCCAGTAGGCCGACAGGGGTCTTCGACGAGCAGTACTTC. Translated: CASRPTGVFDEQYF.

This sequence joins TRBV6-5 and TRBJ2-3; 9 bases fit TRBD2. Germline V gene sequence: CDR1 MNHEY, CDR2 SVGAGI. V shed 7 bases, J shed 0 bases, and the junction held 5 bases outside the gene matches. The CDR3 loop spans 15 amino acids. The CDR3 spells CASNLAGESTDTQYF. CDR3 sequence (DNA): TGTGCCAGCAATTTAGCGGGGGAGAGCACAGATACGCAGTATTTT.

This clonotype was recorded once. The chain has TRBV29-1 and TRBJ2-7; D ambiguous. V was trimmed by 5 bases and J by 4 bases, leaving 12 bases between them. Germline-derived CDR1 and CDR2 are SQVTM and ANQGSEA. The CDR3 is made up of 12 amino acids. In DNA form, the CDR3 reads TGCAGCGTTCCTAAGGTGTCGTACGAGCAGTACTTC. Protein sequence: CSVPKVSYEQYF.

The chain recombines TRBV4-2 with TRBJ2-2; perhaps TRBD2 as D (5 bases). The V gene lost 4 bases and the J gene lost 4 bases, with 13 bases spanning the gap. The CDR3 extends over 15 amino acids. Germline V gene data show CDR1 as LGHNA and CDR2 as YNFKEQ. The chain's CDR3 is CASSLSHRGTGELFF. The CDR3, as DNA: TGTGCCAGCAGCCTCTCTCATCGGGGCACCGGGGAGCTGTTTTTT.

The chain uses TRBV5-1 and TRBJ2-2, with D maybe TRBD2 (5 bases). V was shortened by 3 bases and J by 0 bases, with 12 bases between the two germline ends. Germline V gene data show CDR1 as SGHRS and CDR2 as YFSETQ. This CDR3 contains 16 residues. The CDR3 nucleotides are TGCGCCAGCAGCTGGGAGCTAGTTTCGAACACCGGGGAGCTGTTTTTT. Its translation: CASSWELVSNTGELFF.

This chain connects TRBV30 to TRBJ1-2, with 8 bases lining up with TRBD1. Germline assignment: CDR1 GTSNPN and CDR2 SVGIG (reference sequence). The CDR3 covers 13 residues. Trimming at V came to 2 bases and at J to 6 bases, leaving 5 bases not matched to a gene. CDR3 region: CAWSPQGENGYTF. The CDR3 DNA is TGTGCCTGGAGTCCACAGGGGGAAAATGGCTACACCTTC.

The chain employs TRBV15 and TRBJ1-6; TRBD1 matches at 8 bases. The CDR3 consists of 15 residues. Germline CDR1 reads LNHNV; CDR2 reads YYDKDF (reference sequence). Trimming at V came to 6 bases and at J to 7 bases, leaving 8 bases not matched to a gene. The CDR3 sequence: CATRGSGQGNSPLHF. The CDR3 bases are TGTGCCACCAGAGGATCTGGACAGGGAAATTCACCCCTCCACTTT.

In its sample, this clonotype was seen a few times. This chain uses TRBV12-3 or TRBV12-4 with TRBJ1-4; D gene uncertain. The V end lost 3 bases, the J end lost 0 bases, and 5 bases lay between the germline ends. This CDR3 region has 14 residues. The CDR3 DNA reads TGTGCCAGCAGTTTGAGTGCAACTAATGAAAAACTGTTTTTT. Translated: CASSLSATNEKLFF.

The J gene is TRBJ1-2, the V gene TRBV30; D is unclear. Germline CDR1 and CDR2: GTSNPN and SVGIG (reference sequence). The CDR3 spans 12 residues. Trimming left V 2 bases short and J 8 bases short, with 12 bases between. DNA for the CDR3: TGTGCCTGGAGTAGGACCCACTGGGGCTACACCTTC. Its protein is CAWSRTHWGYTF.

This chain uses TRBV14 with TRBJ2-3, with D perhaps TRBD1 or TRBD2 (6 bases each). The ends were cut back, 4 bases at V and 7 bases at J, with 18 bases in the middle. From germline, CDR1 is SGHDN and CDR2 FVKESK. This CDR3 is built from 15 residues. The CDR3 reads CASSPSGARRNTQYF. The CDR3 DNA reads TGTGCCAGCAGCCCTTCGGGGGCCCGGCGGAATACGCAGTATTTT.

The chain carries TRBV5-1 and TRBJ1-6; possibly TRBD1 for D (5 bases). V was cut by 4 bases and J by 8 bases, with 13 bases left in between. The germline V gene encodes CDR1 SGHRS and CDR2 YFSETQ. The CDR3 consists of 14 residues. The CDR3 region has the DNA TGCGCCAGCAGCCCGGACACCGAGGATTCACCCCTCCACTTT. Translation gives CASSPDTEDSPLHF.

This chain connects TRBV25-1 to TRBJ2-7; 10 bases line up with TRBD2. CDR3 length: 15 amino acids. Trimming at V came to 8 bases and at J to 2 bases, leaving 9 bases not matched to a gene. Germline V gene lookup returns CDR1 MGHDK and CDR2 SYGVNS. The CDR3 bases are TGTGCCAGCCAGGTTATGAGCGGGGGGGCCTACGAGCAGTACTTC. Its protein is CASQVMSGGAYEQYF.

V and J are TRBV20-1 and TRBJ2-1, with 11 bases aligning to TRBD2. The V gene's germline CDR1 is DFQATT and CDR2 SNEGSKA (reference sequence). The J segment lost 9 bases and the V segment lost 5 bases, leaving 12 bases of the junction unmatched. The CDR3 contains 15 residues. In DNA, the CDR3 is TGCAGTGCTCAAACCGATAGCGGGGGGGTTGGTGAGCAGTTCTTC. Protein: CSAQTDSGGVGEQFF.

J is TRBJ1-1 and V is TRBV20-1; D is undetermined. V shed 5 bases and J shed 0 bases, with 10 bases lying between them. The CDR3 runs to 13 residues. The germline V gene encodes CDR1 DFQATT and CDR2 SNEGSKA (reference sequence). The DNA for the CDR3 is TGCAGTGCTGGGCCCTACATGAACACTGAAGCTTTCTTT. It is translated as CSAGPYMNTEAFF.

In DNA form, the CDR3 reads TGCAGTGCTAGAGATCATAGGACAGAGACTGGGGAGACCCAGTACTTC. Translation gives CSARDHRTETGETQYF. This chain links TRBV20-1 with TRBJ2-5, with D perhaps matching TRBD1 (6 bases). The CDR3 spans 16 residues. Between the trimmed V and J ends, which lost 0 bases and 5 bases, there was a span of 19 bases. Germline CDR1 and CDR2: DFQATT and SNEGSKA (reference sequence).

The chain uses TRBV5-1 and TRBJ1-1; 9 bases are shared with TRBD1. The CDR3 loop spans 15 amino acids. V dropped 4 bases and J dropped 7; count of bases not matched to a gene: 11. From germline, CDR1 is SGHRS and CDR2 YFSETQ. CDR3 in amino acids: CASSPGQGRTDEAFF. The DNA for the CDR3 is TGCGCCAGCAGCCCAGGACAGGGGCGGACCGATGAAGCTTTCTTT.

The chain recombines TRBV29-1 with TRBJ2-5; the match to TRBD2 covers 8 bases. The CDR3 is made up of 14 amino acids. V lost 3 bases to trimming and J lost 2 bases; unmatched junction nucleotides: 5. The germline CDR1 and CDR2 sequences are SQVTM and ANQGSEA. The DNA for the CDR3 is TGCAGCGTTGATTCGCGGGGGGCACAAGAGACCCAGTACTTC. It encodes CSVDSRGAQETQYF. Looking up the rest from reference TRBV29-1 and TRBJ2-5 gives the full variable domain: SAVISQKPSRDICQRGTSLTIQCQVDSQVTMMFWYRQQPGQSLTLIATANQGSEATYESGFVIDKFPISRPNLTFSTLTVSNMSPEDSSIYLCSVDSRGAQETQYFGPGTRLLVL.

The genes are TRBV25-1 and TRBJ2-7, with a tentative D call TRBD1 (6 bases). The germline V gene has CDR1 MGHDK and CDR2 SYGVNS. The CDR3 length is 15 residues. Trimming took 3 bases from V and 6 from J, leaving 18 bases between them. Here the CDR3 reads CASSDGAGALSEQYF. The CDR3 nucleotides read TGTGCCAGCAGTGATGGCGCAGGGGCCTTGAGCGAGCAGTACTTC.

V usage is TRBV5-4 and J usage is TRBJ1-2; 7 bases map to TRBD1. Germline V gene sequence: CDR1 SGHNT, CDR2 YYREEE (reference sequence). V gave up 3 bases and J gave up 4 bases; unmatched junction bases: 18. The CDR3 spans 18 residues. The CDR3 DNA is TGTGCCAGCAGCTCGGGCCCATCCGGGACAGTCAATTCCTATGGCTACACCTTC. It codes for CASSSGPSGTVNSYGYTF. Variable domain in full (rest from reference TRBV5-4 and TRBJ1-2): ETGVTQSPTHLIKTRGQQVTLRCSSQSGHNTVSWYQQALGQGPQFIFQYYREEENGRGNFPPRFSGLQFPNYSSELNVNALELDDSALYLCASSSGPSGTVNSYGYTFGSGTRLTVV.

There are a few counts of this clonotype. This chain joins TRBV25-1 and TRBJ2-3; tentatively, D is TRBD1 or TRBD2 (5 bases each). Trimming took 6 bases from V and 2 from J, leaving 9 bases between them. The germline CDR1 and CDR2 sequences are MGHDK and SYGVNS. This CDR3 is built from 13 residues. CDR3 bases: TGTGCCAGCAGAACCGGGGCCACAGATACGCAGTATTTT. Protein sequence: CASRTGATDTQYF.